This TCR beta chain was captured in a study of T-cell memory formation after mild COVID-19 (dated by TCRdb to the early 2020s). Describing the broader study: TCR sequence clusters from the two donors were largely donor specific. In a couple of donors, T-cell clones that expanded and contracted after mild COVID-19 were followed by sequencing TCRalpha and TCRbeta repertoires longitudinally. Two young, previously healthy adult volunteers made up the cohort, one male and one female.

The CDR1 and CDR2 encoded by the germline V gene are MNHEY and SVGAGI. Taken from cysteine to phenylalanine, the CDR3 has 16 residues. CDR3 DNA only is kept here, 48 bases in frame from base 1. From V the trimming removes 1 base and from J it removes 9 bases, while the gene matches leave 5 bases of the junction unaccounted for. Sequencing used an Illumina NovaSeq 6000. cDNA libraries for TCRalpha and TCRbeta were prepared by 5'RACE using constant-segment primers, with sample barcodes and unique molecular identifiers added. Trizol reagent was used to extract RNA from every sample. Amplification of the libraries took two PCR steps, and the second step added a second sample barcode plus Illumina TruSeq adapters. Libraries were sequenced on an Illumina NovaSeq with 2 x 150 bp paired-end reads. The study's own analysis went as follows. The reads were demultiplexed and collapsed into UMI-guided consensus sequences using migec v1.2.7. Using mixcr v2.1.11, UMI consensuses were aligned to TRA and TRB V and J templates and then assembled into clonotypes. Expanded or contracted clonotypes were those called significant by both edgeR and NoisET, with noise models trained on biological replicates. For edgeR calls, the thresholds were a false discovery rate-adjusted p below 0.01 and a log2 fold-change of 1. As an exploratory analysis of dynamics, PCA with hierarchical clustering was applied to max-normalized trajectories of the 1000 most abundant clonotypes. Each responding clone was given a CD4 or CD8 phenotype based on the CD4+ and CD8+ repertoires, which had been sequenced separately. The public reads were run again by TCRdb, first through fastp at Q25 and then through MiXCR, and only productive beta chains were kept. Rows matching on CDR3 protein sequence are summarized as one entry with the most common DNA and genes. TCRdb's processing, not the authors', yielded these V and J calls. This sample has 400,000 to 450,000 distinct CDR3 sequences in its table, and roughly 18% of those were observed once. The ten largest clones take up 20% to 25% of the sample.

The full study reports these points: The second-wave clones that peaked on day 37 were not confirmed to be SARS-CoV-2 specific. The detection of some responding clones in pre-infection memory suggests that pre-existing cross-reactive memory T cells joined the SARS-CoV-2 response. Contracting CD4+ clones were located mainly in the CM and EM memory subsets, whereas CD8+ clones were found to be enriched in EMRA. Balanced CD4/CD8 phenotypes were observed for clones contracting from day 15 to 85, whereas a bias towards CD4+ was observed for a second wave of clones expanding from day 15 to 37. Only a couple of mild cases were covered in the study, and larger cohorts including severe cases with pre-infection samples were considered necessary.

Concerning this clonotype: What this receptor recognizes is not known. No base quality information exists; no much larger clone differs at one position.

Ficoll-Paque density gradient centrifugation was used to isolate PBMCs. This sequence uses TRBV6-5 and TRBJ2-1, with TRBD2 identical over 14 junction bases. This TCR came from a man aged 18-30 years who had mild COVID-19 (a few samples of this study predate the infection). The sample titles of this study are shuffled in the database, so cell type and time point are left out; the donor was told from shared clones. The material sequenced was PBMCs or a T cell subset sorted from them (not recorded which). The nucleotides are TGTGCCAGCAGTTACTTGGGGACTAGCGGGGGAGGTGAGCAGTTCTTC. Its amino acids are CASSYLGTSGGGEQFF.